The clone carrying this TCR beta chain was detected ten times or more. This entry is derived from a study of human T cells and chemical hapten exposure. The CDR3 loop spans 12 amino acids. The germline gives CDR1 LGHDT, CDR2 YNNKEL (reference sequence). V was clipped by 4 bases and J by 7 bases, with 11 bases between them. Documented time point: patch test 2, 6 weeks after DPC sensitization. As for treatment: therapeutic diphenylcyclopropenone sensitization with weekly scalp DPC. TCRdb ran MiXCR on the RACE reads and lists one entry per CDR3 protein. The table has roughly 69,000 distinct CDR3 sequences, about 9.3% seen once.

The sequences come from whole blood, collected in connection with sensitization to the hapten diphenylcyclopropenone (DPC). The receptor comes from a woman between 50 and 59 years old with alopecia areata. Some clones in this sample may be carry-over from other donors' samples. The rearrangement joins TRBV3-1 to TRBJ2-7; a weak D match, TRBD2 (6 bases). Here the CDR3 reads CASSRGEREQYF. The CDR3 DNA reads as TGTGCCAGCAGCCGGGGGGAGAGAGAGCAGTACTTC.